A selection of T cell receptor beta chains follows, all from one sample in a study of blood T cell repertoires in COVID-19. Libraries were prepared by immunoSEQ multiplex PCR; TCRdb keeps only in-frame clonotypes and omits some of them. The table shows 90,000 or so clones, with around 87% occurring only once. What was sequenced was peripheral blood. All receptors derive from a human donor in a cohort sampled during active COVID-19. Each CDR3 is given with its conserved first and last residue.

TRBV3-1/TRBV3-2	TRBJ2-7	CASSHRQGAYEQYF
TRBV6-1	TRBJ1-5	CASSAQGALAYNQPQHF
TRBV5-5	TRBJ1-5	CASSPGRAGGALAQPQHF
TRBV9	TRBJ2-1	CASSARTATEQFF
TRBV6-2/TRBV6-3	TRBJ2-7	CASSYGQGTMQQYF
TRBV12-5	TRBJ2-3	CASVWSVDSGGGPSTDTQYF
TRBV5-4	TRBJ2-7	CASSTGTSAYEQYF
TRBV6-6	TRBJ2-7	CASSYGTPYEQYF
TRBV2	TRBJ2-1	CASRRTSGGGYNEQFF
TRBV6-1	TRBJ1-3	CASSEVDGAGNTIYF
TRBV11-2	TRBJ2-6	CASSLDSPVGANVLTF
TRBV29-1	TRBJ1-3	CSVDEGGSGNTIYF
TRBV19	TRBJ1-4	CASSSNRRGLFF
TRBV4-1	TRBJ2-5	CASSQEDRGLGTQYF
TRBV5-1	TRBJ1-2	CASSFVPGPSGYTF
TRBV10-1	TRBJ1-2	CASSPDTYGYTF
TRBV4-1	TRBJ2-7	CASSQGRGLYEQYF
TRBV5-1	TRBJ2-7	CASSLYLQDEQYF
TRBV9	TRBJ1-6	CASSPPGQGVQSPLHF
TRBV28	TRBJ1-1	CASSLQMNTEAFF
TRBV4-2	TRBJ1-1	CASSQGFGTEDTEAFF
TRBV10-3	TRBJ2-3	CAISEPSGLAGGPMDTQYF
TRBV6-6	TRBJ1-5	CASRQGRNQPQHF
TRBV7-2	TRBJ2-5	CASSLLTGVPQETQYF
TRBV5-1	TRBJ1-1	CASRGRSATMNTEAFF
TRBV4-3	TRBJ2-7	CASSQDWKTGPYEQYF
TRBV7-9	TRBJ2-1	CASSPHLRQGAYNEQFF
TRBV7-9	TRBJ2-1	CASSSWTGGNEQFF
TRBV5-1	TRBJ1-6	CASSLGGTNSPLHF
TRBV18	TRBJ2-7	CASSSRTGTYEQYF
TRBV21-1	TRBJ2-1	CASSPRTSSYNEQFF
TRBV5-1	TRBJ1-6	CASSLEAGILNSPLHF
TRBV6-5	TRBJ2-7	CASSPFDGAYEQYF
TRBV5-4	TRBJ1-4	CASSSGGTNEKLFF
TRBV7-2	TRBJ2-1	CASSLPRPGSDEQFF
TRBV7-2	TRBJ1-5	CASSSKTGRLGPQHF
TRBV13	TRBJ1-1	CASSFPDTLETEAFF
TRBV4-3	TRBJ1-2	CASSQGTADYGYTF
TRBV28	TRBJ1-5	CASGGLRQPQHF
TRBV5-1	TRBJ2-3	CASSLGATSTDTQYF
TRBV5-1	TRBJ2-5	CASSFRTSGGQETQYF
TRBV5-1	TRBJ2-7	CASSRQDSYEQYF
TRBV21-1	TRBJ2-7	CASSGNADRNTGQYF
TRBV25-1	TRBJ1-4	CASSDFLEKLFF
TRBV12-3/TRBV12-4	TRBJ2-7	CASSLGQTYEQYF
TRBV29-1	TRBJ2-7	CSVEDQGTNYEQYF
TRBV29-1	TRBJ2-2	CSARPPGGNTGELFF
TRBV5-1	TRBJ1-3	CASSPGDREAWGAGNTIYF
TRBV19	TRBJ1-2	CASSDAIYAGYTF
TRBV7-3	TRBJ1-4	CASSRGPNEKLFF
TRBV10-3	TRBJ2-1	CAIMDDRRSYNEQFF
TRBV7-9	TRBJ1-5	CASSPRKTGLFRQPQHF
TRBV19	TRBJ1-1	CASGGTLNTEAFF